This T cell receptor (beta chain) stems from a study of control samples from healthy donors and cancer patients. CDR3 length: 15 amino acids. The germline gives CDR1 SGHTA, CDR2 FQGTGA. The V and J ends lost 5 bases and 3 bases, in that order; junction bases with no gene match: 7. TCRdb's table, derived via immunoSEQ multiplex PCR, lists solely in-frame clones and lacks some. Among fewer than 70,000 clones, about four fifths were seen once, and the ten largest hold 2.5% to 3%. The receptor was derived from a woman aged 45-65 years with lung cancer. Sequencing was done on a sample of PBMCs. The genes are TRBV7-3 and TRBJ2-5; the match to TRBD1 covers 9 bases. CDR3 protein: CASSKGQGMEETQYF. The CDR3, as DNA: TGTGCCAGCAGCAAAGGACAGGGGATGGAAGAGACCCAGTACTTC.